This is a list of T cell receptor beta chains from one sample in a study of blood T cell repertoires in COVID-19. TCRdb's copy holds only in-frame clones and misses some; the assay was immunoSEQ multiplex PCR. The table includes about 40,000 clones, approximately 86% detected once. Sequences were obtained from peripheral blood. These TCRs come from a woman aged 70-85 years with acute or convalescent COVID-19. The CDR3 runs from the conserved cysteine through the conserved F or W. The D gene is left open where the match is weak. Clone size is shown for a subset of rows, as once, few, many or a class of expanded clone.

TRBV28	-	TRBJ1-2	TRBD1	CASSPPGQGGYGYTF	TGTGCCAGCAGTCCGCCGGGACAGGGTGGGTATGGCTACACCTTC
TRBV9	-	TRBJ2-1	TRBD1	CASSVRQGAGDEQFF	TGTGCCAGCAGCGTAAGACAGGGGGCCGGGGATGAGCAGTTCTTC
TRBV5-5	-	TRBJ1-5	TRBD1	CASSPPGTGTGQPQHF	TGTGCCAGCAGCCCTCCCGGGACAGGGACGGGACAGCCCCAGCATTTT
TRBV29-1	once	TRBJ1-1	TRBD1	CSVSRGRVTEAFF	TGCAGCGTTAGCAGGGGGCGGGTCACTGAAGCTTTCTTT
TRBV5-6	-	TRBJ1-1	TRBD1	CASSLIRTGTNTEAFF	TGTGCCAGCAGCTTGATAAGGACAGGGACCAACACTGAAGCTTTCTTT
TRBV10-3	-	TRBJ1-4	TRBD1	CAISERSGQVNEKLFF	TGTGCCATCAGTGAGAGATCGGGACAGGTTAATGAAAAACTGTTTTTT
TRBV4-1	-	TRBJ2-1	TRBD2	CASSQVPGAGGISSYNEQFF	TGCGCCAGCAGCCAAGTGCCAGGAGCGGGAGGGATAAGCTCCTACAATGAGCAGTTCTTC
TRBV6-4	-	TRBJ1-2	TRBD1	CASNSGTGGRDGYTF	TGTGCCAGCAATTCCGGGACAGGGGGTAGAGATGGCTACACCTTC
TRBV6-5	few	TRBJ2-1	-	CASRGKTGSAEQFF	TGTGCCAGCAGGGGGAAAACAGGGAGCGCTGAGCAGTTCTTC
TRBV3-1/TRBV3-2	-	TRBJ2-1	-	CASSYSESAANEQFF	TGTGCCAGCAGCTATTCGGAGTCGGCCGCCAATGAGCAGTTCTTC
TRBV11-2	-	TRBJ2-5	TRBD2	CASNGGERLETQYF	TGTGCCAGCAACGGGGGGGAACGGCTAGAGACCCAGTACTTC
TRBV11-2	-	TRBJ2-5	-	CASSLFGGRGETQYF	TGTGCCAGCAGCTTATTCGGGGGGCGAGGGGAGACCCAGTACTTC
TRBV7-2	-	TRBJ2-5	TRBD1	CASSLDRGKETQYF	TGTGCCAGCAGCTTGGACAGGGGGAAAGAGACCCAGTACTTC
TRBV29-1	-	TRBJ1-2	-	CSVLQGANYGYTF	TGCAGCGTCCTACAGGGAGCTAACTATGGCTACACCTTC
TRBV5-5	once	TRBJ1-2	-	CASSLGGSAHSYGYTF	TGTGCCAGCAGCTTGGGAGGCTCGGCCCACTCCTATGGCTACACCTTC
TRBV28	-	TRBJ1-5	TRBD1	CASSYPGTGGGNQPQHF	TGTGCCAGCAGTTACCCGGGGACAGGGGGTGGCAATCAGCCCCAGCATTTT
TRBV4-2	-	TRBJ2-7	TRBD2	CASSQEGGGSYEQYF	TGTGCCAGCAGCCAAGAAGGCGGGGGCTCCTACGAGCAGTACTTC
TRBV7-8	-	TRBJ1-2	-	CASSHPGVNYGYTF	TGTGCCAGCAGCCACCCCGGAGTCAACTATGGCTACACCTTC
TRBV6-4	-	TRBJ2-6	-	CASSVAAGANVLTF	TGTGCCAGCAGTGTGGCGGCCGGGGCCAACGTCCTGACTTTC
TRBV4-1	-	TRBJ1-2	-	CASSQDPSVSRWGGYTF	TGCGCCAGCAGCCAAGATCCTAGCGTTTCCCGCTGGGGTGGCTACACCTTC
TRBV19	-	TRBJ1-6	-	CASSTHRDSPLHF	TGTGCCAGTAGTACACACAGGGATTCACCCCTCCACTTT
TRBV18	-	TRBJ1-2	-	CASSPNPGSNYGYTF	TGTGCCAGCTCACCAAATCCGGGTAGCAACTATGGCTACACCTTC
TRBV7-6	-	TRBJ1-3	TRBD1	CASSEWGQGFLQPRNTIYF	TGTGCCAGCAGCGAGTGGGGACAGGGGTTTCTACAACCGAGGAACACCATATATTTT
TRBV11-3	few	TRBJ2-2	-	CASSLVAGRNTGELFF	TGTGCCAGCAGCTTAGTGGCGGGACGGAACACCGGGGAGCTGTTTTTT
TRBV11-2	-	TRBJ2-3	-	CASSLEYTDTQYF	TGTGCCAGCAGCTTAGAATACACAGATACGCAGTATTTT
TRBV29-1	-	TRBJ2-5	TRBD1	CSAKSKRGRQETQYF	TGCAGCGCTAAATCCAAAAGGGGGCGGCAAGAGACCCAGTACTTC
TRBV4-1	-	TRBJ2-5	-	CASSQDKDTRYQETQYF	TGCGCCAGCAGCCAAGACAAGGACACCCGGTACCAAGAGACCCAGTACTTC
TRBV20-1	-	TRBJ1-3	-	CSAGTGNTIYF	TGCAGTGCCGGGACTGGAAACACCATATATTTT
TRBV14	few	TRBJ1-2	-	CASSQDRVVGYTF	TGTGCCAGCAGCCAAGACAGGGTGGTTGGCTACACCTTC
TRBV30	few	TRBJ2-1	TRBD2	CAWRRQGGLLAGDNEQFF	TGTGCCTGGAGACGACAGGGCGGCTTACTAGCGGGGGACAATGAGCAGTTCTTC
TRBV4-2	-	TRBJ1-2	TRBD1	CASSQPGQGLNYGYTF	TGTGCCAGCAGCCAACCGGGACAGGGGTTGAACTATGGCTACACCTTC
TRBV2	once	TRBJ1-4	-	CASSEGSHNEKLFF	TGTGCCAGCAGTGAGGGCAGTCATAATGAAAAACTGTTTTTT
TRBV3-1/TRBV3-2	few	TRBJ2-7	-	CASSQQAGSYEQYF	TGTGCCAGCAGCCAACAAGCGGGCTCCTACGAGCAGTACTTC
TRBV3-1/TRBV3-2	-	TRBJ2-5	-	CASSLYSKETQYF	TGTGCCAGCAGCCTTTACAGCAAAGAGACCCAGTACTTC
TRBV13	-	TRBJ2-7	-	CASSTAAGSYEQYF	TGTGCCAGCAGCACCGCGGCCGGGTCCTACGAGCAGTACTTC
TRBV5-5	-	TRBJ2-7	TRBD1	CASSSGTGGAYEQYF	TGTGCCAGCAGCTCAGGGACAGGGGGCGCGTACGAGCAGTACTTC
TRBV6-5	-	TRBJ1-2	TRBD1	CASIASGTGLGGYTF	TGTGCCAGCATCGCTTCTGGGACAGGGCTCGGCGGCTACACCTTC
TRBV7-3	-	TRBJ2-3	-	CASSLTSSTDTQYF	TGTGCCAGCAGCTTAACTAGTAGCACAGATACGCAGTATTTT
TRBV27	-	TRBJ2-3	-	CASSSYGGTDTQYF	TGTGCCAGCAGTTCGTACGGGGGCACAGATACGCAGTATTTT
TRBV15	-	TRBJ1-3	-	CATSRAGSSGNTIYF	TGTGCCACCAGCAGAGCCGGGAGCTCTGGAAACACCATATATTTT
TRBV19	-	TRBJ2-1	TRBD2	CASMLAGVNEQFF	TGTGCCAGTATGTTAGCGGGAGTTAATGAGCAGTTCTTC
TRBV27	-	TRBJ2-7	TRBD2	CASSLKSGVGYEQYF	TGTGCCAGCAGTTTAAAAAGCGGGGTTGGCTACGAGCAGTACTTC
TRBV19	-	TRBJ2-5	-	CASSRDFRQETQYF	TGTGCCAGTAGTCGGGACTTCAGGCAAGAGACCCAGTACTTC
TRBV6-5	-	TRBJ2-7	TRBD1	CAGGSRDRKTYEQYF	TGTGCCGGGGGCTCCCGGGACAGGAAGACCTACGAGCAGTACTTC
TRBV18	-	TRBJ2-5	TRBD2	CASSPRLLAGEETQYF	TGTGCCAGCTCACCAAGACTCCTAGCGGGAGAAGAGACCCAGTACTTC
TRBV6-5	-	TRBJ2-1	TRBD2	CASNKREGPEQFF	TGTGCCAGCAACAAGCGGGAGGGCCCTGAGCAGTTCTTC
TRBV6-6	-	TRBJ2-7	TRBD1	CASSYSDRGFYEQYF	TGTGCCAGCAGTTATAGTGACAGGGGGTTCTACGAGCAGTACTTC
TRBV5-1	-	TRBJ2-3	-	CASSLGGRSTDTQYF	TGCGCCAGCAGCTTGGGTGGCAGGAGCACAGATACGCAGTATTTT
TRBV28	-	TRBJ2-1	TRBD1	CASSYRGLLNEQFF	TGTGCCAGCAGTTACAGGGGATTATTGAATGAGCAGTTCTTC
TRBV18	-	TRBJ1-5	TRBD1	CASSPDRDQPQHF	TGTGCCAGCTCACCTGACAGGGATCAGCCCCAGCATTTT
TRBV19	once	TRBJ2-7	-	CASRGLGTNYEQYF	TGTGCCAGTAGGGGTTTGGGCACAAACTACGAGCAGTACTTC
TRBV6-5	-	TRBJ2-5	-	CASSTPRRETQYF	TGTGCCAGCAGTACGCCTCGGCGGGAGACCCAGTACTTC
TRBV19	-	TRBJ1-3	TRBD1	CASSLIQGALGNTIYF	TGTGCCAGTAGTCTAATACAGGGGGCACTTGGAAACACCATATATTTT
TRBV6-5	-	TRBJ2-7	TRBD1	CASSRTGGSLNEQYF	TGTGCCAGCAGTCGGACAGGGGGTAGTTTAAACGAGCAGTACTTC